These 29 T cell receptor beta chains were sequenced from one sample in a study of CXCR3-negative and CXCR3-positive naive CD8 T cells. Study conclusions and caveats: CXCR3-positive naive cells had TRB CDR3s that were more hydrophobic than CXCR3-negative naive cells had.

These receptors have no identified antigens. UMI-tagged TRB cDNA libraries were built via 5' RACE. TCRdb reprocessed the 5' RACE reads, with one entry per CDR3 protein and no DNA. This sample contains around 120,000 distinct CDR3 sequences. The sequencing input was naive CXCR3+ CD8+ T cells from blood. Subset in this sample: CD45RO-CCR7+CD27+CD95- naive CD8+ T cells expressing CXCR3 (TNR3+). The source of these receptors is a human donor in good health. Some clones in this sample may be carry-over from other donors' samples.

The chain links TRBV29-1 to TRBJ2-5; TCRdb designates TRBD1, a call that cannot be tested without DNA. This CDR3 has 14 residues. CDR1 and CDR2 (germline): SQVTM, ANQGSEA. The CDR3: CSVEPTGGRETQYF.

The V gene is TRBV29-1, the J gene TRBJ2-1; no DNA is available, so the TRBD1 call from TCRdb remains unchecked. CDR3 length: 13 residues. Per the germline V gene, CDR1 is SQVTM and CDR2 is ANQGSEA. The CDR3 loop is CSAIQVTYNEQFF.

The chain couples TRBV6-5 to TRBJ2-7; TCRdb outputs TRBD1, but without DNA this stays unchecked. The CDR3 sequence is 14 residues long. CDR1 is MNHEY and CDR2 is SVGAGI in the germline V gene. Here the CDR3 reads CASSLGQAHYEQYF.

This sequence joins TRBV6-2 or TRBV6-3 and TRBJ1-1; TCRdb designates TRBD1, a call that cannot be tested without DNA. This CDR3 contains 16 residues. CDR1 MNHEY and CDR2 SVGEGT come from the germline V gene. The CDR3 sequence: CASSYGQTALNTEAFF.

The V and J genes are TRBV12-5 and TRBJ1-5; TCRdb returns TRBD1, unconfirmable since there is no DNA. The CDR3 loop spans 13 amino acids. The V gene's germline CDR1 is LGHNT and CDR2 FRNRAP. The CDR3 here is CASAPPGGQPQHF.

The gene calls are TRBV9 and TRBJ2-3. Germline CDR1 reads SGDLS; CDR2 reads YYNGEE. This CDR3 is built from 15 residues. CDR3 region: CASSHDGPSTDTQYF.

The rearrangement joins TRBV13 to TRBJ1-1; TCRdb's assignment of TRBD1 cannot be checked, as there is no DNA. The length of the CDR3 is 14 residues. Germline CDR1 reads PRHDT; CDR2 reads FYEKMQ (reference sequence). The CDR3 region is CASSITGGGTEAFF.

The chain uses TRBV7-9 and TRBJ2-7. CDR3 size: 13 residues. Germline V gene lookup returns CDR1 SEHNR and CDR2 FQNEAQ (reference sequence). The CDR3 here is CASSFTGIYEQYF.

The chain recombines TRBV12-3 or TRBV12-4 with TRBJ1-1. The CDR3 sequence is 13 residues long. CDR3 region: CASSLVQSTEAFF.

The chain has TRBV5-1 and TRBJ2-1; the D gene TCRdb calls, TRBD1, cannot be checked with no DNA. The CDR3 runs to 16 residues. Looked up from germline, CDR1 is SGHRS and CDR2 is YFSETQ. The CDR3 region is CASSLASPTGLNEQFF.

The CDR3 loop is CAIRGTGVAEKLFF. The chain has TRBV10-3 and TRBJ1-4; the TCRdb call, TRBD1, lacks DNA for checking. Looked up from germline, CDR1 is ENHRY and CDR2 is SYGVKD. This CDR3 comprises 14 residues.

The rearrangement joins TRBV29-1 to TRBJ2-1. This CDR3 spans 11 amino acids. From germline, CDR1 is SQVTM and CDR2 ANQGSEA. The CDR3 region is CSVVVYNEQFF.

The chain carries TRBV12-3 or TRBV12-4 and TRBJ1-2; TCRdb picks TRBD1, but there is no DNA to check that call. The CDR3 consists of 14 residues. The CDR3 here is CASSVTGQGGGYTF.

The V call is TRBV21-1, the J call TRBJ1-6; TCRdb indicates TRBD1, and absent DNA this call remains unverified. TRBV21-1 is described as a pseudogene. The CDR3 length is 16 residues. The CDR3 sequence is CASHRTGGAGNSPLHF.

V is TRBV7-4 and J is TRBJ2-3; TCRdb lists TRBD1, though no DNA is available to test this call. The CDR3 runs to 19 residues. The germline V gene encodes CDR1 SGHVT and CDR2 SQSDAQ. The CDR3 is CASSFRDRGMAGPTDTQYF. The full variable domain, rest sourced from reference TRBV7-4 and TRBJ2-3, is GAGVSQSPRYKVAKRGRDVALRCDSISGHVTLYWYRQTLGQGSEVLTYSQSDAQRDKSGRPSGRFSAERPERSVSTLKIQRTEQGDSAVYLCASSFRDRGMAGPTDTQYFGPGTRLTVL.

This chain's CDR3 is CASRGLVPSSYNEQFF. V and J are TRBV12-3 or TRBV12-4 and TRBJ2-1; TCRdb selects TRBD2, and the lack of DNA leaves this call unchecked. The CDR3 has 16 residues.

The chain combines TRBV28 with TRBJ1-6; the TRBD1 assignment by TCRdb is unverifiable without DNA. Germline V gene lookup returns CDR1 MDHEN and CDR2 SYDVKM. The CDR3 spans 15 residues. This CDR3 reads CASSLSGQANSPLHF.

The chain links TRBV14 to TRBJ1-1. The CDR3 consists of 14 residues. Germline V gene lookup returns CDR1 SGHDN and CDR2 FVKESK. CDR3 in amino acids: CASSQAAGNTEAFF. The variable domain in full, completed from reference TRBV14 and TRBJ1-1, reads EAGVTQFPSHSVIEKGQTVTLRCDPISGHDNLYWYRRVMGKEIKFLLHFVKESKQDESGMPNNRFLAERTGGTYSTLKVQPAELEDSGVYFCASSQAAGNTEAFFGQGTRLTVV.

The chain has TRBV7-9 and TRBJ1-2; the D gene TCRdb calls, TRBD1, cannot be checked with no DNA. The CDR3 sequence is 12 residues long. Germline CDR1 and CDR2: SEHNR and FQNEAQ (reference sequence). The CDR3 reads CASSPPRGSYTF.

The chain couples TRBV5-1 to TRBJ2-3; TCRdb lists TRBD1, though no DNA is available to test this call. Germline CDR1 reads SGHRS; CDR2 reads YFSETQ. The CDR3 sequence is 15 residues long. CDR3 region: CASSSRTYGTDTQHF.

The chain carries TRBV7-9 and TRBJ2-1; TCRdb's D call of TRBD2 is untestable without DNA. The germline V gene encodes CDR1 SEHNR and CDR2 FQNEAQ (reference sequence). CDR3 size: 15 residues. The CDR3 protein is CASSFGDGGYNEQFF.

The chain links TRBV12-3 or TRBV12-4 to TRBJ2-3; TCRdb designates TRBD1, a call that cannot be tested without DNA. CDR3 length: 13 residues. CDR3 in amino acids: CASSLVREGTQYF.

The V call is TRBV6-5, the J call TRBJ2-1. There are 16 residues in the CDR3. The germline V gene encodes CDR1 MNHEY and CDR2 SVGAGI. This chain's CDR3 is CASSPSSSSSYNEQFF.

This chain's CDR3 is CASSSPGDRAPYGYTF. The genes are TRBV28 and TRBJ1-2; TCRdb's D call, TRBD1, is unchecked because there is no DNA. Germline values: CDR1 MDHEN, CDR2 SYDVKM. This CDR3 is 16 amino acids long.

The chain uses TRBV29-1 and TRBJ2-3; TCRdb proposes TRBD2, but this gene call is untestable without DNA. CDR3 length: 15 amino acids. Germline V gives CDR1 SQVTM, CDR2 ANQGSEA. CDR3 residues: CSVEGTSLSRDTQYF.

V gene TRBV4-2 combines with J gene TRBJ1-1. This CDR3 spans 13 amino acids. Germline assignment: CDR1 LGHNA and CDR2 YNFKEQ. CDR3: CASSQDKNTEAFF.

The chain carries TRBV15 and TRBJ1-2; no DNA is available, so the TRBD1 call from TCRdb remains unchecked. CDR1 and CDR2 from the germline V gene are LNHNV and YYDKDF (reference sequence). This CDR3 contains 14 residues. CDR3 residues: CATSRGAGGNGYTF.

The rearrangement uses TRBV10-3 and TRBJ1-2; TCRdb selects TRBD1, and the lack of DNA leaves this call unchecked. This CDR3 spans 14 amino acids. Germline V gene lookup returns CDR1 ENHRY and CDR2 SYGVKD. The CDR3 protein is CAISWDRGADGYTF.

The chain carries TRBV12-3 or TRBV12-4 and TRBJ2-5; TCRdb lists TRBD2, though no DNA is available to test this call. The CDR3 loop spans 15 amino acids. The CDR3 loop reads CASSRLAGTKRGQYF.